The 3 T cell receptor beta chains given below trace back to one sample, sequenced in a study of regulatory T cells in long-lasting Graves disease. Arm-PCR with iRepertoire HTBI primers amplified the CDR3 regions for these TCR beta libraries. TCRdb itself ran the multiplex PCR reads through MiXCR, one entry per CDR3 protein. The sample shows about 440,000 distinct CDR3 sequences, 14% to 15% of them seen only once. Described time point: newly diagnosed GD, antithyroid drugs for less than 3 months. The TCR library was prepared using RNA isolated from PBMCs. In addition, the sample was reused for a study of T cells in Graves' hyperthyroidism and ophthalmopathy.

Sequenced here: peripheral blood mononuclear cells (PBMCs), sampled at new diagnosis, from a patient treated with antithyroid drugs. The receptors were sampled from a woman younger than 45 with Graves disease.

This clonotype was picked up many times. This sequence joins TRBV20-1 and TRBJ2-7; tentative D call: TRBD1 (6 bases). Trimming took 0 bases from V and 0 from J, leaving 9 bases between them. This CDR3 contains 14 residues. Germline V gene lookup returns CDR1 DFQATT and CDR2 SNEGSKA (reference sequence). Here the CDR3 DNA reads TGCAGTGCTAGAGACAGGGGCCGCTCCTACGAGCAGTACTTC. This codes for CSARDRGRSYEQYF.

This clonotype was recorded many times. V and J are TRBV5-1 and TRBJ1-1; D is perhaps TRBD1 (6 bases). Trimming left V 4 bases short and J 8 bases short, with 15 bases between. CDR3 size: 13 residues. The germline V gene has CDR1 SGHRS and CDR2 YFSETQ. The CDR3 nucleotides are TGCGCCAGCAGCCCACTGGGGGCCGGCGAAGCTTTCTTT. This codes for CASSPLGAGEAFF.

The table lists this clonotype with a few counts. The CDR3 reads CASSLDWIEETQYF. The CDR3 DNA follows: TGTGCCAGCAGTCTCGACTGGATTGAGGAGACCCAGTACTTC. This chain links TRBV5-4 with TRBJ2-3; no firm D call. The J call may be mistaken, given a closer DNA end match to TRBJ2-5. Germline CDR1 reads SGHNT; CDR2 reads YYREEE (reference sequence). The CDR3 has 14 residues.